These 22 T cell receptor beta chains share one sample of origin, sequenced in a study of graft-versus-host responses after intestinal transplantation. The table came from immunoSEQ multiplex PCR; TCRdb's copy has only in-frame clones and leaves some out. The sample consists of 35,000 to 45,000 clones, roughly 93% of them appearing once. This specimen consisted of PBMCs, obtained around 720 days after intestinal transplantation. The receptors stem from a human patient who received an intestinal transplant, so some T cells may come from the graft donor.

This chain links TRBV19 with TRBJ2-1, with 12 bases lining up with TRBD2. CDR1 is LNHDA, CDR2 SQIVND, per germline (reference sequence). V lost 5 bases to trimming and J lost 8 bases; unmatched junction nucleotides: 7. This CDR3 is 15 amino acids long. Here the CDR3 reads CASSPSGGAPDEQFF. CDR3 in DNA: TGTGCCAGTAGTCCTAGCGGGGGGGCTCCGGATGAGCAGTTCTTC.

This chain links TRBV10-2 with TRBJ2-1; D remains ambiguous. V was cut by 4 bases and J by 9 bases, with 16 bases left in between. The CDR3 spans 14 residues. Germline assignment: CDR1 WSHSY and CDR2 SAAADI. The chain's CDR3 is CASSVRVSLSEQFF. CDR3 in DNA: TGCGCCAGCAGTGTAAGGGTCAGCTTAAGTGAGCAGTTCTTC.

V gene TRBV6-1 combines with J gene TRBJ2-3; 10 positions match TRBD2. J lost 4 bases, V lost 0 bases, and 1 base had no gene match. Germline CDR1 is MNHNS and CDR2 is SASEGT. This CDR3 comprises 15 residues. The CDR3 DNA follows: TGTGCCAGCAGTGAAGCTAGCGGGGGGCCAGATACGCAGTATTTT. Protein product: CASSEASGGPDTQYF.

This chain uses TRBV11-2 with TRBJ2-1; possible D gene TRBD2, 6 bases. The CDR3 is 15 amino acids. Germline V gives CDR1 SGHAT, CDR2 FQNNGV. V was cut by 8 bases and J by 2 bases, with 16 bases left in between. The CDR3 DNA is TGTGCCAGCGCCTCGGGGACTCCTACCTACAATGAGCAGTTCTTC. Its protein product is CASASGTPTYNEQFF. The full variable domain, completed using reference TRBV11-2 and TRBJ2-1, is EAGVAQSPRYKIIEKRQSVAFWCNPISGHATLYWYQQILGQGPKLLIQFQNNGVVDDSQLPKDRFSAERLKGVDSTLKIQPAKLEDSAVYLCASASGTPTYNEQFFGPGTRLTVL.

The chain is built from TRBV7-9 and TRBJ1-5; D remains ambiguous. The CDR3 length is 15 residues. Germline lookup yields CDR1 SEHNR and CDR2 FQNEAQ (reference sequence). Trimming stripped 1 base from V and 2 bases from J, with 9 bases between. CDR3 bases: TGTGCCAGCAGCTTAGGGGAGTTGGGCAATCAGCCCCAGCATTTT. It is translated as CASSLGELGNQPQHF.

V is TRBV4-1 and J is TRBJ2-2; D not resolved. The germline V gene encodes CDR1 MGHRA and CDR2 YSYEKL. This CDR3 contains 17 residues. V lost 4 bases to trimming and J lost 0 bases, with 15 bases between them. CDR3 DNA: TGCGCCAGCAGCCCCCTGGTTTCAAATACGAACACCGGGGAGCTGTTTTTT. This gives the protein CASSPLVSNTNTGELFF.

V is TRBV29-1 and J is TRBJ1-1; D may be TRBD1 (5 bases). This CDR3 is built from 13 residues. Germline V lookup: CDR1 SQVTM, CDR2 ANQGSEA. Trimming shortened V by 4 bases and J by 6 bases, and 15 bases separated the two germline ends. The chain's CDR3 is CSVVGRVFAEAFF. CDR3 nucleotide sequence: TGCAGCGTTGTCGGCAGGGTCTTCGCTGAAGCTTTCTTT. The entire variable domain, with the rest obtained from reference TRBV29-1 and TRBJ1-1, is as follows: SAVISQKPSRDICQRGTSLTIQCQVDSQVTMMFWYRQQPGQSLTLIATANQGSEATYESGFVIDKFPISRPNLTFSTLTVSNMSPEDSSIYLCSVVGRVFAEAFFGQGTRLTVV.

The CDR3 DNA follows: TGTGCCAGCACTCTCCAGGGAGGAAACTATGGCTACACCTTC. Translated, it gives CASTLQGGNYGYTF. This rearrangement joins TRBV2 to TRBJ1-2; a weak D match, TRBD1 (5 bases). From germline, CDR1 is SNHLY and CDR2 FYNNEI. This CDR3 has 14 amino acids. V was pared by 7 bases and J by 2 bases, with 14 bases between.

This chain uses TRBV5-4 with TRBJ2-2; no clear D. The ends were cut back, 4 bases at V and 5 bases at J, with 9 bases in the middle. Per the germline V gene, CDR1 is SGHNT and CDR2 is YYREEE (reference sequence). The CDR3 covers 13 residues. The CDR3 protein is CASSIGLTGELFF. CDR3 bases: TGTGCCAGCAGCATAGGTCTAACCGGGGAGCTGTTTTTT.

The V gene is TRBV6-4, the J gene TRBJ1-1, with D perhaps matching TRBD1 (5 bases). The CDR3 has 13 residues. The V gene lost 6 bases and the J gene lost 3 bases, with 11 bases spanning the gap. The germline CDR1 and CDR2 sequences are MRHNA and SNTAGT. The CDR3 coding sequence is TGTGCCAGCAGAGACGGACAAGACACTGAAGCTTTCTTT. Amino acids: CASRDGQDTEAFF.

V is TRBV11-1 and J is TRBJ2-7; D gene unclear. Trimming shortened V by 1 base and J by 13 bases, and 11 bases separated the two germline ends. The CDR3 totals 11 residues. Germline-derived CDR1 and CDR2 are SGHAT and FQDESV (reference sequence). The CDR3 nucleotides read TGTGCCAGCAGCTTAGGTACCCGGAGCTACTTC. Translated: CASSLGTRSYF.

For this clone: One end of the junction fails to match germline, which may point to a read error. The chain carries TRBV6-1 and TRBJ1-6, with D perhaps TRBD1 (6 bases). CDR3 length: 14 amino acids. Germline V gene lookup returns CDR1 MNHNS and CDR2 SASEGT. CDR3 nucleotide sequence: TGTGCCAGCAGCGAAGGGGGTTACGGTTCACCCCTCCACTTT. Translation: CASSEGGYGSPLHF.

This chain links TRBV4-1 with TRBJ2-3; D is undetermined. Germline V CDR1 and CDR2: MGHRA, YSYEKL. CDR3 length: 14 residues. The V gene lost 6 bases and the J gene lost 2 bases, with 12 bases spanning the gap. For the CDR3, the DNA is TGCGCCAGCAGGCGGACCTTTCCCACAGATACGCAGTATTTT. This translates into CASRRTFPTDTQYF.

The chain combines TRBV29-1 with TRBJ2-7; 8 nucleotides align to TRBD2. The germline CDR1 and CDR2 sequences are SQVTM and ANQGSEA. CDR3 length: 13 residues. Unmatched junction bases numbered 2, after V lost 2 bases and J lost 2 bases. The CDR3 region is CSVEPGGPYEQYF. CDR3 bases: TGCAGCGTTGAACCGGGAGGGCCCTACGAGCAGTACTTC.

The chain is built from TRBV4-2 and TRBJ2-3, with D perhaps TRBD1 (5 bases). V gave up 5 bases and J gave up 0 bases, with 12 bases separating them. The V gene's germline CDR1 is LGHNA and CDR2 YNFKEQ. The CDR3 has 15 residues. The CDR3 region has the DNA TGTGCCAGCAGCTTGTTGGCAGGGAGCACAGATACGCAGTATTTT. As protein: CASSLLAGSTDTQYF.

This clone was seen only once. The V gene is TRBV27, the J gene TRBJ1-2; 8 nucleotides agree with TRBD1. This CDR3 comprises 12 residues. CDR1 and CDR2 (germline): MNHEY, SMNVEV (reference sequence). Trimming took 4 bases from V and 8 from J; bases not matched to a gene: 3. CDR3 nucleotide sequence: TGTGCCAGCAGTTCACAGGGGGTCGGCTACACCTTC. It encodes CASSSQGVGYTF.

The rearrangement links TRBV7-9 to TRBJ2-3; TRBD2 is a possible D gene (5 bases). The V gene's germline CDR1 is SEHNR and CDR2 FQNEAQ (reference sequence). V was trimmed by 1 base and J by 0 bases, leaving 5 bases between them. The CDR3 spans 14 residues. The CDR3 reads CASSLGTSTDTQYF. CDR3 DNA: TGTGCCAGCAGCTTAGGGACTAGCACAGATACGCAGTATTTT.

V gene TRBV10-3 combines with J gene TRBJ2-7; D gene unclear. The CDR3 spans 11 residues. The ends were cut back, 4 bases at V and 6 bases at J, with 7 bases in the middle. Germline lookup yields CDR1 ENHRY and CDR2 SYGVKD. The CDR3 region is CAISVRSEQYF. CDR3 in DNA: TGTGCCATCAGTGTCCGGAGCGAGCAGTACTTC.

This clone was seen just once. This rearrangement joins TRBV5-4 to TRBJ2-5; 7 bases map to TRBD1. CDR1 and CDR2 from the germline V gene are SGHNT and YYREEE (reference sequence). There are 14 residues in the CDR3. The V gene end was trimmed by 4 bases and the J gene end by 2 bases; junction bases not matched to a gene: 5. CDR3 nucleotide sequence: TGTGCCAGCAGCCAGACAGGGTCTCAAGAGACCCAGTACTTC. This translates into CASSQTGSQETQYF. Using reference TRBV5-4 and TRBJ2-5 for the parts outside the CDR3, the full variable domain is ETGVTQSPTHLIKTRGQQVTLRCSSQSGHNTVSWYQQALGQGPQFIFQYYREEENGRGNFPPRFSGLQFPNYSSELNVNALELDDSALYLCASSQTGSQETQYFGPGTRLLVL.

The CDR3 nucleotides read TGTGCCAGCACAGCGCAGGGGGAGGCCTATGGCTACACCTTC. Encoded protein: CASTAQGEAYGYTF. The chain couples TRBV7-9 to TRBJ1-2; 7 bases line up with TRBD1. The V segment lost 7 bases and the J segment 4 bases; nucleotides outside the gene matches: 9. From germline, CDR1 is SEHNR and CDR2 FQNEAQ (reference sequence). This CDR3 is 14 amino acids long.

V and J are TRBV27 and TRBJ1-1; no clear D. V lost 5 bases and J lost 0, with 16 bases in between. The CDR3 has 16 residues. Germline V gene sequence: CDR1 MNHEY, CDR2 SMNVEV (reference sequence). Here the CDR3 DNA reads TGTGCCAGCAGTCTCCTACCAGTGGTTGTGAACACTGAAGCTTTCTTT. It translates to CASSLLPVVVNTEAFF.

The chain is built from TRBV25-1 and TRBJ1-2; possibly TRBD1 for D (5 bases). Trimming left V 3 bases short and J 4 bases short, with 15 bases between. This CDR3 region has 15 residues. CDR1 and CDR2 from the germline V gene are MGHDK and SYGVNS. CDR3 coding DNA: TGTGCCAGCAGTGAGGAGGGGATGGGGGGCTATGGCTACACCTTC. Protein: CASSEEGMGGYGYTF.